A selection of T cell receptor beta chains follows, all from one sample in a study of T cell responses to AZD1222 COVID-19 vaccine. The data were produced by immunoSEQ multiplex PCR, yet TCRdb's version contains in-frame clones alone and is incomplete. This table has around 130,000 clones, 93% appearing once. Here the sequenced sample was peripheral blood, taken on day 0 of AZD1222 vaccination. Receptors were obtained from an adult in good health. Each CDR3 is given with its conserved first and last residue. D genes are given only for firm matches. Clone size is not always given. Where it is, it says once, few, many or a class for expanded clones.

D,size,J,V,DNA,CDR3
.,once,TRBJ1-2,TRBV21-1,TGTGCCAGCAGCAAGTTTCCCCACAGGGGGGCTGGCTACACCTTC,CASSKFPHRGAGYTF
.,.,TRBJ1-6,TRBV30,TGTGCCTGGAGTCGGTATAATTCACCCCTCCACTTT,CAWSRYNSPLHF
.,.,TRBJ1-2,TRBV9,TGTGCCAGCAGCGTAGGAGGCCAAGGATTCTGGGGGGGCGGAGGCTACACCTTC,CASSVGGQGFWGGGGYTF
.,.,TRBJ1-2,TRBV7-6,TGTGCCAGCAGCCCCCCTTTGGCGTCAGGGTCCGGCTACACCTTC,CASSPPLASGSGYTF
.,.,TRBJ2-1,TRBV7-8,TGTGCCAGCAGCATAACTAGCTACAATGAGCAGTTCTTC,CASSITSYNEQFF
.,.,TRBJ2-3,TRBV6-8,TGTGCCAGCAGTTACTCGAATGGCTCTCGGGGAGCAGATACGCAGTATTTT,CASSYSNGSRGADTQYF
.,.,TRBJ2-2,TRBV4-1,TGCGCCAGCAGCCCCCCCGAGAGGGACTTCGGGGAGCTGTTTTTT,CASSPPERDFGELFF
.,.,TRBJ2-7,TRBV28,TGTGCCAGCAGTTTGGACGGCTACGAGCAGTACTTC,CASSLDGYEQYF
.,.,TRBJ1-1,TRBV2,TGTGCCAGCTTCGGGACCCTCCGGGGGACTGAAGCTTTCTTT,CASFGTLRGTEAFF
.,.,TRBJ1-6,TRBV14,TGTGCCAGCAGCCAAGTTACCAGCAAGAGCTCCTATAATTCACCCCTCCACTTT,CASSQVTSKSSYNSPLHF
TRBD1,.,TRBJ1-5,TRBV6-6,TGTGCCAGCAGTTACGGGACAGGGCTCAATCAGCCCCAGCATTTT,CASSYGTGLNQPQHF